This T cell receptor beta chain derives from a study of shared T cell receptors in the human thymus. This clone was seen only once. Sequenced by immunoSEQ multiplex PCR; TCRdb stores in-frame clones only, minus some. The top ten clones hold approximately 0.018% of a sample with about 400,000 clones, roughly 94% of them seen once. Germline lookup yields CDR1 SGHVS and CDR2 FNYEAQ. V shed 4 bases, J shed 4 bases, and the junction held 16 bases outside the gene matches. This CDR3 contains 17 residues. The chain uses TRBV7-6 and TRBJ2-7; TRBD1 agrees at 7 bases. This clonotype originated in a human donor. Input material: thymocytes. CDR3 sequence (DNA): TGTGCCAGCAGCTGTGCGGGCCGGGACAGCCGACCATACGAGCAGTACTTC. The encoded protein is CASSCAGRDSRPYEQYF.